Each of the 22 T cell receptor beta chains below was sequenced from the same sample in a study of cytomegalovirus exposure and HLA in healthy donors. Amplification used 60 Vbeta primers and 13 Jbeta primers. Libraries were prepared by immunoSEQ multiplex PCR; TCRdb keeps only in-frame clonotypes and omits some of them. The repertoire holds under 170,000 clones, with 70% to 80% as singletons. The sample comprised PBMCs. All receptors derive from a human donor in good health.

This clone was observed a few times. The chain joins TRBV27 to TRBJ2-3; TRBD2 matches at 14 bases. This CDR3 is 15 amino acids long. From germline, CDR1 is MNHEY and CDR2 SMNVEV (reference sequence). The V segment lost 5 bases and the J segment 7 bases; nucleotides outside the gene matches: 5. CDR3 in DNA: TGTGCCAGCAGTCCGGGGACTAGCGGGGGCAATACGCAGTATTTT. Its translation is CASSPGTSGGNTQYF.

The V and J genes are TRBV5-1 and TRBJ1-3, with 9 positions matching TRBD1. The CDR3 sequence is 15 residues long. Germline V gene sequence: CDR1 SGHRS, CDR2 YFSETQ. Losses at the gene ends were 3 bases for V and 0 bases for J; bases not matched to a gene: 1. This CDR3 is CASSWGQGSGNTIYF. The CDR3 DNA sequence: TGCGCCAGCAGCTGGGGACAGGGCTCTGGAAACACCATATATTTT.

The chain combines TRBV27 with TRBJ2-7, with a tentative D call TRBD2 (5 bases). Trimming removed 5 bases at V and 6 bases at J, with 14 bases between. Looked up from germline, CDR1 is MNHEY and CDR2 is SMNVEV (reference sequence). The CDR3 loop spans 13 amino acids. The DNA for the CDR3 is TGTGCCAGCAGTAAACTAGACGTCATCGAGCAGTACTTC. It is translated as CASSKLDVIEQYF.

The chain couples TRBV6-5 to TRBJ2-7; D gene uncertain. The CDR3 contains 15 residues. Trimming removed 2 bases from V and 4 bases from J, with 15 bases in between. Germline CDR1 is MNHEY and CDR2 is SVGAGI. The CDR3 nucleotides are TGTGCCAGCAGTTACAAATCAAGCGCCAGATACGAGCAGTACTTC. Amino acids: CASSYKSSARYEQYF.

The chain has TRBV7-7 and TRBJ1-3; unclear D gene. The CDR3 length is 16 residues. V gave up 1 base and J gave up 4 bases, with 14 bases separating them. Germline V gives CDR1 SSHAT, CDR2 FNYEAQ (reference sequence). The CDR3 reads CASSLGPMGAGNTIYF. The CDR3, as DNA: TGTGCCAGCAGCTTAGGTCCCATGGGAGCAGGAAACACCATATATTTT.

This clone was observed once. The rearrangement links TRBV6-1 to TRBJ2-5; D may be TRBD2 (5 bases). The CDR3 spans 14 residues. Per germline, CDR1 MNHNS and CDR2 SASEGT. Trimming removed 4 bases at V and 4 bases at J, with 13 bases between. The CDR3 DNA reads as TGTGCCAGCAGTGTAGGACCCGAGGGAGAGACCCAGTACTTC. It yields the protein CASSVGPEGETQYF.

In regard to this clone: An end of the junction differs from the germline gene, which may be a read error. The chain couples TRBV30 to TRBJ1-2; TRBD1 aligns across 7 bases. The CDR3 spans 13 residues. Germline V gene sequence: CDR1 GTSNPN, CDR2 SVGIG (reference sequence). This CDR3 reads CAFHRGTNYGYPF. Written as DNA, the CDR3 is TGTGCATTTCACAGGGGAACTAACTATGGCTACCCCTTC.

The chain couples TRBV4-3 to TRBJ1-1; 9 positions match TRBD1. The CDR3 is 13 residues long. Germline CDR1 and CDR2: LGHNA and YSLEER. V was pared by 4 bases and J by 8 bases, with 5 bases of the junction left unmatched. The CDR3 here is CASSLGTGTEAFF. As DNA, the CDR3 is TGCGCCAGCAGCCTTGGGACAGGGACGGAAGCTTTCTTT.

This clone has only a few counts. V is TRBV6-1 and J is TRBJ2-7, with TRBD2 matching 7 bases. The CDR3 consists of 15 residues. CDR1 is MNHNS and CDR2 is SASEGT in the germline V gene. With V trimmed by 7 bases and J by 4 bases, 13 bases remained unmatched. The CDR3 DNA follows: TGTGCCAGCACACCGGGGAGGGCGACCGCGTACGAGCAGTACTTC. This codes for CASTPGRATAYEQYF.

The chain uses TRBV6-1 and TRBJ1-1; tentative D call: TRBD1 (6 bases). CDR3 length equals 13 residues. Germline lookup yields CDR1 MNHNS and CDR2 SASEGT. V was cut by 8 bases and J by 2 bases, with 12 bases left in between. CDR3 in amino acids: CASPRGYNTEAFF. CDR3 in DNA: TGTGCCAGCCCCAGGGGTTACAACACTGAAGCTTTCTTT.

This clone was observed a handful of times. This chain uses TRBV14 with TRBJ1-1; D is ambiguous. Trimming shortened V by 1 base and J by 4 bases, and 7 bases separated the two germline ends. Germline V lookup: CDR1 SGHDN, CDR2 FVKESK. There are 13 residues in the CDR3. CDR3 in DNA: TGTGCCAGCAGCCAAGTGAGGAGCACTGAAGCTTTCTTT. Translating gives CASSQVRSTEAFF.

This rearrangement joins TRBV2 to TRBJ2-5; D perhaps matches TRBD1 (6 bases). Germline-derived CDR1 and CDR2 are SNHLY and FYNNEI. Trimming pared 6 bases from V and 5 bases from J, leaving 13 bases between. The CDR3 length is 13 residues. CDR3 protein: CASSQTGPETQYF. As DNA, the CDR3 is TGTGCCAGCAGCCAAACAGGGCCTGAGACCCAGTACTTC.

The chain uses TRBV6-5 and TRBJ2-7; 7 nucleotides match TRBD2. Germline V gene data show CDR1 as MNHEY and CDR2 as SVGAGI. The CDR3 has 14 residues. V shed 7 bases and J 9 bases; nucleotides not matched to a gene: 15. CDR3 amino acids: CASTQTTSSVVQYF. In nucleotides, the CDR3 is TGTGCCAGCACTCAAACGACTAGCAGCGTTGTGCAGTACTTC.

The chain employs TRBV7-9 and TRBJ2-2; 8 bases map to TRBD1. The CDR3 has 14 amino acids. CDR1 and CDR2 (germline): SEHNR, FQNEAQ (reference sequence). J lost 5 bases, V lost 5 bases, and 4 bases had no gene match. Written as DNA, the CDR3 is TGTGCCAGCAGCGTGGACAGGGAAACCGGGGAGCTGTTTTTT. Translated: CASSVDRETGELFF.

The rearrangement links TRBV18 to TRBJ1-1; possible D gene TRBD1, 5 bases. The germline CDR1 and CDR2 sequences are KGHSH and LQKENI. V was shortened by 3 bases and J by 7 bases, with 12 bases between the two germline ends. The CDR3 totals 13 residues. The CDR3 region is CASSPTRGGEAFF. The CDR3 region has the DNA TGTGCCAGCTCACCGACGCGGGGCGGTGAAGCTTTCTTT.

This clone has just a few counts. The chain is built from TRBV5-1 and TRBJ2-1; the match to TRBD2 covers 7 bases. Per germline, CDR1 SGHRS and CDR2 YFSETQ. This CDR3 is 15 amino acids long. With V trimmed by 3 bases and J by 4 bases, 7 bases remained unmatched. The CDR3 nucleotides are TGCGCCAGCAGCTCAGTAGCGGGCTGGTACAATGAGCAGTTCTTC. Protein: CASSSVAGWYNEQFF. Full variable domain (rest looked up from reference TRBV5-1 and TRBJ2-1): KAGVTQTPRYLIKTRGQQVTLSCSPISGHRSVSWYQQTPGQGLQFLFEYFSETQRNKGNFPGRFSGRQFSNSRSEMNVSTLELGDSALYLCASSSVAGWYNEQFFGPGTRLTVL.

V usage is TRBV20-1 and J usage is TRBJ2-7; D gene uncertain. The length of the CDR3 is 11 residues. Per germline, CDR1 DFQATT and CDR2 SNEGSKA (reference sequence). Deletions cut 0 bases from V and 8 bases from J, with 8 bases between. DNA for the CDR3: TGCAGTGCTAGAGATGGGCACAAGCAGTACTTC. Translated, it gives CSARDGHKQYF.

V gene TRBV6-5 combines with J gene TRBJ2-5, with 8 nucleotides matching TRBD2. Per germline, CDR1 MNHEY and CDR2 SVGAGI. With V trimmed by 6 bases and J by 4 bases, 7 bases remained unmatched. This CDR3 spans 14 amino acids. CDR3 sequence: CASSRPGLGETQYF. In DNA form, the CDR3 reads TGTGCCAGCAGCAGACCGGGACTAGGAGAGACCCAGTACTTC.

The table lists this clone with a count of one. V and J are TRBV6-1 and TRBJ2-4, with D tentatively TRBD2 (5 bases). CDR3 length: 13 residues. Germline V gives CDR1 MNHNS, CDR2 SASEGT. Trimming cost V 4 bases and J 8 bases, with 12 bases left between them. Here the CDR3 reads CASSGLTRDIQYF. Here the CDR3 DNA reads TGTGCCAGCAGTGGACTAACTAGAGACATTCAGTACTTC.

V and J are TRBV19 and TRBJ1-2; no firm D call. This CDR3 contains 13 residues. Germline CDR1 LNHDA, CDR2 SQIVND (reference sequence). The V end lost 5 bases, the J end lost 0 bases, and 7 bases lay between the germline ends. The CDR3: CASSGPPNYGYTF. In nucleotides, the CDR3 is TGTGCCAGTAGTGGCCCTCCTAACTATGGCTACACCTTC.

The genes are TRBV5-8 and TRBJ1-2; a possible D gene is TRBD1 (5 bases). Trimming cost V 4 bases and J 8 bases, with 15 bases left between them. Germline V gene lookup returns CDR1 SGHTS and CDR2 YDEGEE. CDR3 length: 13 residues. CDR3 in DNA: TGTGCCAGCAGCCGTGGGGCCTTGGAAGGCTACACCTTC. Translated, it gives CASSRGALEGYTF.

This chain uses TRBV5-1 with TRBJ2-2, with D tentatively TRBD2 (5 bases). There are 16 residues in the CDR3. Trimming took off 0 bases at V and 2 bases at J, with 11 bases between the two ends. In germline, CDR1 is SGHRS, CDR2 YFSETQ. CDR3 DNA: TGCGCCAGCAGCTTGGTAATTCCTAGCAACACCGGGGAGCTGTTTTTT. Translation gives CASSLVIPSNTGELFF.